Listed here are 19 T cell receptor beta chains from one sample, sequenced in a study of blood T cells in healthy people across ages. It was with a sample-barcoded 5' primer and a J-beta primer mix that a second PCR of about 7 to 12 cycles was run. TCRdb passed the 5' RACE reads through MiXCR, listing each CDR3 protein once. The sample comprises roughly 800,000 distinct CDR3 sequences, 53% of which are singletons, and about 42% rests with the top ten. The sequencing sample was made of blood. The receptors stem from a man older than 75 in good health.

The chain recombines TRBV7-2 with TRBJ2-2, with TRBD1 as a possible D gene (6 bases). CDR1 and CDR2 from the germline V gene are SGHTA and FQGNSA. The ends were cut back, 5 bases at V and 7 bases at J, with 14 bases in the middle. The CDR3 loop spans 14 amino acids. CDR3 in amino acids: CASSLHRVGGELFF. The CDR3 DNA sequence: TGTGCCAGCAGCCTACACAGGGTCGGCGGGGAGCTGTTTTTT.

This rearrangement joins TRBV5-1 to TRBJ2-1, with TRBD2 matching 11 bases. V was clipped by 0 bases and J by 7 bases; unmatched bases: 9. Germline V lookup: CDR1 SGHRS, CDR2 YFSETQ. The CDR3 is 17 residues long. The CDR3 sequence: CASSLGQLAGVRNEQFF. As DNA, the CDR3 is TGCGCCAGCAGCTTGGGACAACTAGCGGGAGTAAGGAATGAGCAGTTCTTC.

The V and J genes are TRBV3-1 and TRBJ1-5; tentatively, D is TRBD1 (5 bases). Looked up from germline, CDR1 is LGHDT and CDR2 is YNNKEL (reference sequence). The CDR3 totals 14 residues. Deletions cut 8 bases from V and 2 bases from J, with 13 bases between. In nucleotides, the CDR3 is TGTGCCAGCGCACCTCGAGGGGGCAATCAGCCCCAGCATTTT. Translating it yields CASAPRGGNQPQHF. The full variable domain, its missing parts supplied by reference TRBV3-1 and TRBJ1-5, is DTAVSQTPKYLVTQMGNDKSIKCEQNLGHDTMYWYKQDSKKFLKIMFSYNNKELIINETVPNRFSPKSPDKAHLNLHINSLELGDSAVYFCASAPRGGNQPQHFGDGTRLSIL.

This chain uses TRBV6-5 with TRBJ2-7, with 7 bases identical to TRBD2. The V gene end was trimmed by 0 bases and the J gene end by 0 bases; junction bases not matched to a gene: 5. Germline loops: CDR1 MNHEY, CDR2 SVGAGI. The CDR3 spans 16 residues. The CDR3 spells CASSYSGSGHSYEQYF. CDR3 sequence (DNA): TGTGCCAGCAGTTACTCCGGTAGCGGGCACTCCTACGAGCAGTACTTC.

The rearrangement uses TRBV28 and TRBJ2-7, with TRBD1 as a possible D gene (6 bases). The V end lost 2 bases, the J end lost 3 bases, and 11 bases lay between the germline ends. This CDR3 region has 14 residues. In germline, CDR1 is MDHEN, CDR2 SYDVKM. CDR3 sequence: CASSLRQAYYEQYF. In DNA form, the CDR3 reads TGTGCCAGCAGTTTACGACAGGCCTACTACGAGCAGTACTTC. Combining the CDR3 with reference TRBV28 and TRBJ2-7 gives the whole variable domain DVKVTQSSRYLVKRTGEKVFLECVQDMDHENMFWYRQDPGLGLRLIYFSYDVKMKEKGDIPEGYSVSREKKERFSLILESASTNQTSMYLCASSLRQAYYEQYFGPGTRLTVT.

V gene TRBV4-1 combines with J gene TRBJ2-1, with 16 bases identical to TRBD2. This CDR3 spans 17 amino acids. J lost 9 bases, V lost 5 bases, and 10 bases had no gene match. From germline, CDR1 is MGHRA and CDR2 YSYEKL. As DNA, the CDR3 is TGCGCCAGCAGCTTGGGACTAGCGGGAGGGCCAAGTAGTGAGCAGTTCTTC. This gives the protein CASSLGLAGGPSSEQFF.

The chain couples TRBV30 to TRBJ1-2; D may be TRBD1 (6 bases). The CDR3 runs to 15 residues. With 5 bases removed from V and 2 bases from J, the gap between germline ends came to 18 bases. Germline V gene data show CDR1 as GTSNPN and CDR2 as SVGIG (reference sequence). The CDR3 nucleotides are TGTGCCTGGGCCCCGACAGGCGTCTCCAACTATGGCTACACCTTC. It encodes CAWAPTGVSNYGYTF.

The chain joins TRBV11-2 to TRBJ2-4, with a tentative D call TRBD2 (5 bases). CDR3 length equals 13 residues. Germline CDR1 and CDR2: SGHAT and FQNNGV. V dropped 2 bases and J dropped 13 bases, with 15 bases sitting between them. In DNA form, the CDR3 reads TGTGCCAGCAGCTTAAACATCATCGGGGAGCAGTACTTC. Its translation is CASSLNIIGEQYF. Full variable domain (missing parts from reference TRBV11-2 and TRBJ2-4): EAGVAQSPRYKIIEKRQSVAFWCNPISGHATLYWYQQILGQGPKLLIQFQNNGVVDDSQLPKDRFSAERLKGVDSTLKIQPAKLEDSAVYLCASSLNIIGEQYFGAGTRLSVL.

The rearrangement links TRBV5-5 to TRBJ2-7; D is undetermined. V lost 3 bases, J lost 5 bases, and 15 bases lay in between. The length of the CDR3 is 14 residues. Germline CDR1 SGHKS, CDR2 YYEKEE (reference sequence). The CDR3 loop reads CASSSPSFLDEQYF. CDR3 DNA sequence: TGTGCCAGCAGCTCTCCCAGCTTCCTGGACGAGCAGTACTTC. The variable domain in full, with the rest retrieved from reference TRBV5-5 and TRBJ2-7, is DAGVTQSPTHLIKTRGQQVTLRCSPISGHKSVSWYQQVLGQGPQFIFQYYEKEERGRGNFPDRFSARQFPNYSSELNVNALLLGDSALYLCASSSPSFLDEQYFGPGTRLTVT.

The rearrangement links TRBV7-7 to TRBJ2-1; D not resolved. Germline CDR1 is SSHAT and CDR2 is FNYEAQ (reference sequence). V lost 1 base to trimming and J lost 1 base, with 8 bases between them. The CDR3 is made up of 15 amino acids. CDR3 bases: TGTGCCAGCAGCTTAGACAGTCAATCCTACAATGAGCAGTTCTTC. It translates to CASSLDSQSYNEQFF.

The chain recombines TRBV13 with TRBJ2-5, with unresolved D. The last part of the DNA fits TRBJ2-7 better; the J call may be wrong. Looked up from germline, CDR1 is PRHDT and CDR2 is FYEKMQ (reference sequence). The CDR3 is 11 amino acids. The CDR3 coding sequence is TGTGCCAGCAGCTCTTTCCACGAGCAGTACTTC. As protein: CASSSFHEQYF.

This chain uses TRBV6-2 or TRBV6-3 with TRBJ2-1; D perhaps matches TRBD1 (6 bases). The J call may be incorrect, as the DNA end agrees better with TRBJ2-7. There are 14 residues in the CDR3. Per the germline V gene, CDR1 is MNHEY and CDR2 is SVGEGT. Here the CDR3 DNA reads TGTGCCAGCAGCCCCGCGTCGGGACACAAGGAGCAGTACTTC. Translating it yields CASSPASGHKEQYF.

This clonotype has just one count. The V gene is TRBV24-1, the J gene TRBJ2-4; no clear D gene. The end of the DNA fits TRBJ2-7 better, so the J call may be wrong. CDR3 length: 13 amino acids. Germline lookup yields CDR1 KGHDR and CDR2 SFDVKD. DNA of the CDR3: TGTGCCACCAGTGAGCCTAGGTTGGGCGAGCAGTACTTC. It codes for CATSEPRLGEQYF.

V and J are TRBV25-1 and TRBJ2-2; tentatively, D is TRBD1 (6 bases). Germline loops: CDR1 MGHDK, CDR2 SYGVNS. This CDR3 contains 18 residues. The V gene lost 1 base and the J gene lost 0 bases, with 15 bases spanning the gap. The DNA for the CDR3 is TGTGCCAGCAGTGAATTCTATACGGGACACGCGAACACCGGGGAGCTGTTTTTT. It is translated as CASSEFYTGHANTGELFF.

The chain has TRBV12-3 or TRBV12-4 and TRBJ2-1; perhaps D is TRBD1 or TRBD2 (5 bases each). With 6 bases removed from V and 10 bases from J, the gap between germline ends came to 13 bases. The CDR3 totals 12 residues. The CDR3 DNA reads TGTGCCAGCAGCCCCGGGGCGGTGGAGCAGTTCTTC. As protein: CASSPGAVEQFF.

This clonotype was detected a few times. V and J are TRBV10-3 and TRBJ2-7; D is unresolved. The ends were cut back, 4 bases at V and 5 bases at J, with 9 bases in the middle. In germline, CDR1 is ENHRY, CDR2 SYGVKD. The CDR3 extends over 12 amino acids. In nucleotides, the CDR3 is TGTGCCATCAGTGGGAGAGGCGACGAGCAGTACTTC. Protein sequence: CAISGRGDEQYF.

In its sample, this clonotype was seen a few times. The CDR3 here is CASSLNVGTEAFF. In DNA, the CDR3 is TGTGCCAGCAGTTTAAACGTTGGGACTGAAGCTTTCTTT. This chain links TRBV12-3 or TRBV12-4 with TRBJ1-1; no clear D gene. CDR3 length: 13 residues. Trimming pared 2 bases from V and 5 bases from J, leaving 9 bases between.

This clonotype was seen a handful of times. The chain joins TRBV3-1 to TRBJ1-2; no firm D call. Germline lookup yields CDR1 LGHDT and CDR2 YNNKEL (reference sequence). Between the trimmed V and J ends, which lost 5 bases and 8 bases, there was a span of 15 bases. The CDR3 totals 13 residues. The CDR3 DNA is TGTGCCAGCAGCACCTTAGGAGGGATCGGCTACACCTTC. Translation gives CASSTLGGIGYTF.

The rearrangement links TRBV25-1 to TRBJ2-1, with TRBD1 identical over 8 bases. This CDR3 has 16 residues. Germline CDR1 reads MGHDK; CDR2 reads SYGVNS. Trimming took 1 base from V and 6 from J; bases not matched to a gene: 8. This CDR3 is CASSESRTGTSNEQFF. In nucleotides, the CDR3 is TGTGCCAGCAGTGAATCCCGGACAGGGACATCCAATGAGCAGTTCTTC.